The clone carrying this T cell receptor beta chain was detected only a few times. No antigen is known for it. The data stem from a study of post-analysis software for immune sequencing data. Notes on the study in general: A few TRBV segments occurring more often in patients than controls included TRBV5-6, TRBV5-1 and TRBV20-1. Normalized Chao1 diversity was significantly lower in multiple sclerosis patients than in controls.

Trimming took 6 bases from V and 4 from J, leaving 17 bases between them. Germline CDR1 reads DFQATT; CDR2 reads SNEGSKA (reference sequence). The CDR3 runs to 14 residues. Built from TCR beta cDNA, the libraries had unique molecular identifiers in them. TCRdb reprocessed the PCR reads via MiXCR and lists one record per CDR3 protein. The sample contains about 380,000 distinct CDR3 sequences, around 37% of which appear only once. The clonotype comes from a girl under 18 with multiple sclerosis. V is TRBV20-1 and J is TRBJ2-3, with D perhaps given as TRBD1 or TRBD2 (6 bases each). The source material was blood. The CDR3 reads CSAEGLGGPDTQYF. CDR3 DNA: TGCAGTGCGGAGGGACTGGGGGGCCCAGATACGCAGTATTTT.